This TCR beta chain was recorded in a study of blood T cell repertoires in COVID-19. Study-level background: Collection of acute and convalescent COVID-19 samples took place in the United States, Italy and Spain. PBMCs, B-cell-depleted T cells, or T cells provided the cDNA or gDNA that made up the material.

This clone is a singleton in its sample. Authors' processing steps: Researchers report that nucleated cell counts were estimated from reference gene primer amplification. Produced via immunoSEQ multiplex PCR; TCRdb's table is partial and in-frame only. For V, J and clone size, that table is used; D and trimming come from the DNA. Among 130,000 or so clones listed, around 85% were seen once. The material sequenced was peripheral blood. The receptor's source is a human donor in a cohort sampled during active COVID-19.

This CDR3 is CASSYSNGGKNIQYF. CDR3 in DNA: TGTGCCAGCAGTTACTCGAACGGCGGGAAAAACATTCAGTACTTC. The rearrangement joins TRBV6-5 to TRBJ2-4, with D perhaps matching TRBD2 (5 bases). V was trimmed by 0 bases and J by 4 bases, leaving 10 bases between them. Germline V gene data show CDR1 as MNHEY and CDR2 as SVGAGI. This CDR3 comprises 15 residues.